This T cell receptor (beta chain) comes out of a study of regulatory T cells in long-lasting Graves disease. Findings and limits, study-wide: Whereas new patients shared 1,000 or so public clonotypes, persistent patients shared more, at some 2,700. TRBV28, TRBJ1-2 and TRBJ2-5 were segments that persistent disease favored.

Building of the TCR beta libraries involved iRepertoire HTBI primers and Arm-PCR of CDR3 regions. Study processing details: Across all samples, about 59 TRBV segments and roughly 14 TRBJ segments were identified. TCRdb reprocessed the multiplex PCR reads via MiXCR and lists one record per CDR3 protein. None of the V and J calls come from the authors' own analysis; TCRdb made them. The data show more than 350,000 distinct CDR3 sequences, 21% seen once. The CDR3 contains 16 residues. V lost 5 bases and J lost 4; bases outside the gene matches: 11. CDR1 is MDHEN, CDR2 SYDVKM, per germline. This clonotype came up a few times. Its antigen is still unknown. As for time point: persistent/refractory GD, antithyroid drugs over 5 years with positive TRAb. TCR sequences were obtained from RNA taken from PBMCs. From each patient, around 9 milliliters of peripheral blood was drawn and collected into an EDTA anticoagulant tube.

The specimen was peripheral blood mononuclear cells (PBMCs), collected when the disease was refractory, from a patient treated with antithyroid drugs. V is TRBV28 and J is TRBJ2-3; 8 nucleotides align to TRBD2. The TCR was taken from a female donor with Graves disease. The CDR3 region has the DNA TGTGCCAGCAGTGTGTACTCGGGGGGGCTCCCAGATACGCAGTATTTT. Translated: CASSVYSGGLPDTQYF.